The 11 T cell receptor beta chains reported below all come from one sample, sequenced in a study of blood T cells in healthy people across ages. The use of a sample-barcoded 5' primer and a J-beta primer mix characterized a second PCR of about 7 to 12 cycles. From the 5' RACE reads, TCRdb called clonotypes with MiXCR, one entry per CDR3 protein. The sample lists 1.5 million to 2 million distinct CDR3 sequences; about 39% were seen once. The sequenced material came from blood. The receptor source for this set is a human donor in good health.

This chain links TRBV7-2 with TRBJ1-2; maybe TRBD1 (6 bases). The CDR3 is 15 residues long. V lost 5 bases and J 0 bases, leaving 13 bases between the germline ends. Per germline, CDR1 SGHTA and CDR2 FQGNSA. CDR3 nucleotides: TGTGCCAGCAGCGGTAGTGGGGGGCCTAACTATGGCTACACCTTC. Protein: CASSGSGGPNYGYTF.

There are a few counts of this clonotype. The chain couples TRBV7-7 to TRBJ2-7; 9 bases agree with TRBD1. This CDR3 spans 15 amino acids. Germline CDR1 SSHAT, CDR2 FNYEAQ (reference sequence). CDR3: CAGSLGTGNVYEQYF. Here the CDR3 DNA reads TGTGCTGGCAGCTTGGGGACAGGGAACGTCTACGAGCAGTACTTC.

This clonotype was detected only a few times. The chain combines TRBV3-1 with TRBJ2-5, with 7 bases aligning to TRBD2. This CDR3 has 16 amino acids. CDR1 LGHDT and CDR2 YNNKEL come from the germline V gene (reference sequence). V gave up 1 base and J gave up 1 base; unmatched junction bases: 6. The CDR3 is CASSQVVASGQETQYF. The CDR3 bases are TGTGCCAGCAGCCAAGTAGTCGCTAGCGGCCAAGAGACCCAGTACTTC.

This clonotype turned up a few times. The gene calls are TRBV7-6 and TRBJ2-7; D perhaps matches TRBD2 (6 bases). The CDR3 has 13 amino acids. Trimming took off 5 bases at V and 6 bases at J, with 14 bases between the two ends. CDR1 is SGHVS and CDR2 is FNYEAQ in the germline V gene. The CDR3 DNA reads TGTGCCAGCAGCCCCTCAAGGGGAGGCGAGCAGTACTTC. Translated, it gives CASSPSRGGEQYF.

This rearrangement joins TRBV10-3 to TRBJ2-2, with a weak D call TRBD1 (5 bases). The CDR3 consists of 16 residues. Trimming took 4 bases from V and 6 from J, leaving 18 bases between them. Germline V gives CDR1 ENHRY, CDR2 SYGVKD. The CDR3 spells CAISAAQGLGSGELFF. For the CDR3, the DNA is TGTGCCATCAGTGCCGCGCAGGGCCTAGGATCCGGGGAGCTGTTTTTT.

This clonotype was seen a few times. V and J are TRBV6-1 and TRBJ2-3; 7 bases match TRBD2. V shed 7 bases, J shed 0 bases, and the junction held 13 bases outside the gene matches. Germline V gives CDR1 MNHNS, CDR2 SASEGT. CDR3 length: 17 amino acids. In nucleotides, the CDR3 is TGTGCCAGCAATAACCCGGAAACGGGGGGTAGCACAGATACGCAGTATTTT. Translated: CASNNPETGGSTDTQYF.

A remark on this clonotype: At one of its ends the junction is not consistent with the germline gene, which may arise from a read error. V is TRBV20-1 and J is TRBJ1-6, with D hard to call. Germline-derived CDR1 and CDR2 are DFQATT and SNEGSKA (reference sequence). The CDR3 totals 11 residues. CDR3 sequence reads: CNARGGSPLHF. In DNA form, the CDR3 reads TGCAATGCTAGAGGAGGCTCACCCCTCCACTTT.

This clonotype was seen more than once but under ten times. Here the CDR3 DNA reads TGTGCCAGCCGGGGACAGGTGGCCGGGGAGCTGTTTTTT. Its translation is CASRGQVAGELFF. The chain combines TRBV6-5 with TRBJ2-2, with TRBD1 matching over 8 bases. The CDR3 has 13 amino acids. CDR1 MNHEY and CDR2 SVGAGI come from the germline V gene. V was clipped by 8 bases and J by 6 bases; unmatched bases: 5.

In regard to this clonotype: At one boundary the junction diverges from the germline segment, which might be a read error. The gene calls are TRBV5-1 and TRBJ2-1, with 8 bases that match TRBD2. The CDR3 runs to 15 residues. Germline V CDR1 and CDR2: SGHRS, YFSETQ. The CDR3 sequence: CASGLEVAGYNEQFF. DNA of the CDR3: TGCGCCAGCGGCTTGGAGGTAGCGGGGTACAATGAGCAGTTCTTC.

The V and J genes are TRBV7-8 and TRBJ2-7; 8 bases are shared with TRBD2. J lost 0 bases, V lost 3 bases, and 4 bases had no gene match. The CDR3 totals 15 residues. The germline gives CDR1 SGHVS, CDR2 FQNEAQ. Here the CDR3 reads CASSFQRGPSYEQYF. CDR3 coding DNA: TGTGCCAGCAGCTTCCAGCGGGGGCCCTCCTACGAGCAGTACTTC.

The J gene is TRBJ2-7, the V gene TRBV5-1; possibly TRBD1 or TRBD2 for D (5 bases each). V gave up 4 bases and J gave up 5 bases, with 19 bases separating them. The CDR3 length is 15 residues. Germline V CDR1 and CDR2: SGHRS, YFSETQ. CDR3 in DNA: TGCGCCAGCAGCCCTTCAGAATTCCGGGACCACGAGCAGTACTTC. This sequence encodes CASSPSEFRDHEQYF.